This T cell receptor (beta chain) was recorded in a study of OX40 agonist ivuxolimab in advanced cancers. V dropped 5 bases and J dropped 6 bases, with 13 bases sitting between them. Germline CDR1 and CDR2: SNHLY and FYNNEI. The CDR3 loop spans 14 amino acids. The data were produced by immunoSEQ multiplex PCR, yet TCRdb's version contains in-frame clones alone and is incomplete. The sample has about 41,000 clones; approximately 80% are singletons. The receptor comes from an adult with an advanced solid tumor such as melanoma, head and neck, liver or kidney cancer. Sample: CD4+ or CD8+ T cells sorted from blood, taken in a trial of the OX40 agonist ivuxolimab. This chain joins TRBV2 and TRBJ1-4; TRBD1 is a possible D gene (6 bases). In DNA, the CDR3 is TGTGCCAGCAGTCGCTCAGGGGAAGATGAAAAACTGTTTTTT. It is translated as CASSRSGEDEKLFF.